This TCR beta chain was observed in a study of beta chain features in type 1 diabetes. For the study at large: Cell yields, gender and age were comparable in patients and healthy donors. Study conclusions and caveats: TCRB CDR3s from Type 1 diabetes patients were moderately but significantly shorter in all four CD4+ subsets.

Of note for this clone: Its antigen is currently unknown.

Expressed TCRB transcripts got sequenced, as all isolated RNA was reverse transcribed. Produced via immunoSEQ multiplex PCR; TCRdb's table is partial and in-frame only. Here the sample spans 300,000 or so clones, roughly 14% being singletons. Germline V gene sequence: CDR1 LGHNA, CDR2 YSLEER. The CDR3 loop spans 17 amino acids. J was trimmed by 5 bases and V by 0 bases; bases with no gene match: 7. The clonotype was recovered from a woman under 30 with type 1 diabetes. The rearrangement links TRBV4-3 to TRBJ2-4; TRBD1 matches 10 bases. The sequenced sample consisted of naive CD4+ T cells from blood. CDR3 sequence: CASSQESGDRGENIQYF. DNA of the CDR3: TGCGCCAGCAGCCAAGAGTCTGGGGACAGGGGCGAAAACATTCAGTACTTC.